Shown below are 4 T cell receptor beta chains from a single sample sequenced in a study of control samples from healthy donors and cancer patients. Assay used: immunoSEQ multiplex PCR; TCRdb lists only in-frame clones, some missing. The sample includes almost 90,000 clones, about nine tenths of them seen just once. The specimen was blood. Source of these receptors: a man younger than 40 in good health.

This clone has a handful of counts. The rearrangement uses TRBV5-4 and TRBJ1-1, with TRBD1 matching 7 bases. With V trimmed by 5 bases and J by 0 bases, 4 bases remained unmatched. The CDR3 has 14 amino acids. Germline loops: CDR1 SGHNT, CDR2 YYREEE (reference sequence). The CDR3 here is CASRTQGMNTEAFF. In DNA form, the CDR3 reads TGTGCCAGCAGGACACAGGGGATGAACACTGAAGCTTTCTTT. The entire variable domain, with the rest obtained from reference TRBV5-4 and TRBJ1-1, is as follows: ETGVTQSPTHLIKTRGQQVTLRCSSQSGHNTVSWYQQALGQGPQFIFQYYREEENGRGNFPPRFSGLQFPNYSSELNVNALELDDSALYLCASRTQGMNTEAFFGQGTRLTVV.

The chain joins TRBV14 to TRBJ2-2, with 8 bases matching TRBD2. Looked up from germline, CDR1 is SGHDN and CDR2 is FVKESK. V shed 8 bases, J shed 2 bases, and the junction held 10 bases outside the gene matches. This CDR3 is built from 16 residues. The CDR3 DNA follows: TGTGCCAGCGCAGGGATGCGGGGGGCTAACACCGGGGAGCTGTTTTTT. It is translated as CASAGMRGANTGELFF.

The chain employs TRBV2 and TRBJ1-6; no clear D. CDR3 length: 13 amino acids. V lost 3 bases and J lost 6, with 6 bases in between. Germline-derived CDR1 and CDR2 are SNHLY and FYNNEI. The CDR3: CASSEVANSPLHF. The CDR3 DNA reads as TGTGCCAGCAGTGAGGTAGCTAATTCACCCCTCCACTTT.

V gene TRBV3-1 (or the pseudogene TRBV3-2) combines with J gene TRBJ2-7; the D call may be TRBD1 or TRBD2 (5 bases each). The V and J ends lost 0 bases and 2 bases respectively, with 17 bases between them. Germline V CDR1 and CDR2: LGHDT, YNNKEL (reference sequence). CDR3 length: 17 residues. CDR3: CASSQEGEWAGAYEQYF. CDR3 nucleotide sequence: TGTGCCAGCAGCCAAGAAGGGGAATGGGCCGGGGCCTACGAGCAGTACTTC.